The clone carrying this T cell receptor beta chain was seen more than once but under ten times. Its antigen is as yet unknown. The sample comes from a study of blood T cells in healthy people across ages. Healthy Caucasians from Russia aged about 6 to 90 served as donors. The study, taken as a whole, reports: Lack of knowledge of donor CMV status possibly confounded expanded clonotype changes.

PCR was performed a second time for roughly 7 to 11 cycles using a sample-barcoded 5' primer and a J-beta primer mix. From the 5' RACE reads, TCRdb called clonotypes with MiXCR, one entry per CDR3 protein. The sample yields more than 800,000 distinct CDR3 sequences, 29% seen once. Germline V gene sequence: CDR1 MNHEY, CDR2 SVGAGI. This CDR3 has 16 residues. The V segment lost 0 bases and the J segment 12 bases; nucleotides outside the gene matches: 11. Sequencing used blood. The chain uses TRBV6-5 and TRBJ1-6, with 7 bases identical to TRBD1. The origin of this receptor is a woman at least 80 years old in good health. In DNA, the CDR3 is TGTGCCAGCAGTTACTCGGGACAGCTTTTCGTAGGACCCCTCCACTTT. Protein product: CASSYSGQLFVGPLHF.